This is a list of T cell receptor beta chains from one sample in a study of CD8 T cells in Susac syndrome. From the immunoSEQ multiplex PCR reads, TCRdb called clonotypes with MiXCR, one entry per CDR3 protein. The repertoire holds approximately 200,000 distinct CDR3 sequences, with just under 95% as singletons. The source material was CD4+ T cells from PBMCs. Source of these receptors: a human donor with multiple sclerosis. The CDR3 runs from the conserved cysteine through the conserved F or W. Fields, in order: J gene, V gene, D gene, clone size, CDR3 DNA, CDR3 protein. The D gene is left open where the match is weak. Expanded clones get a size class; other rows say once, few or many, or leave the size out.

TRBJ1-5 | TRBV30 | TRBD1 | - | TGTGCCTGGAGTGTCGAAGGGGGCAGTCAGCCCCAGCATTTT | CAWSVEGGSQPQHF
TRBJ2-1 | TRBV13 | TRBD2 | - | TGTGCCAGCAGCATTAGGACTAGCGGCACCTACAATGAGCAGTTCTTC | CASSIRTSGTYNEQFF
TRBJ1-2 | TRBV3-1 | - | - | TGTGCCAGCAGCCGCCCGAGCTATGGCTACACCTTC | CASSRPSYGYTF
TRBJ1-1 | TRBV3-1 | - | - | TGTGCCAGCAGCCAAGGATACCAGGGGACTGAAGCTTTCTTT | CASSQGYQGTEAFF
TRBJ2-5 | TRBV2 | - | once | TGTGCCAGCAGTGAACCCCTTACCCAGTACTTC | CASSEPLTQYF
TRBJ2-6 | TRBV5-1 | - | - | TGCGCCAGCAGGAGCGGGCCCTCTGGGGCCAACGTCCTGACTTTC | CASRSGPSGANVLTF
TRBJ2-1 | TRBV27 | - | - | TGTGCCAGCAGTCCAAGGGGGGCAACAGGGCAGAGTGAGCAGTTCTTC | CASSPRGATGQSEQFF
TRBJ2-1 | TRBV15 | TRBD1 | - | TGTGCCACCAGCACCAAGACAGGGGGTTTCAATGAGCAGTTCTTC | CATSTKTGGFNEQFF
TRBJ2-7 | TRBV3-1 | - | - | TGTGCCAGCAGCCAAGGTTTCCAAGCGACGGCCTCCTACGAGCAGTACTTC | CASSQGFQATASYEQYF
TRBJ2-7 | TRBV11-2 | - | - | TGTGCCAGCAGCTTGGGCAGAGTCTACGAGCAGTACTTC | CASSLGRVYEQYF
TRBJ1-1 | TRBV29-1 | - | - | TGCAGCGTTGAATGGGGGACAGAAGCTTTCTTT | CSVEWGTEAFF
TRBJ1-2 | TRBV15 | - | - | TGTGCCACCAGCAGAGATCCAGACAGCTATGGCTACACCTTC | CATSRDPDSYGYTF
TRBJ1-4 | TRBV12-3/TRBV12-4 | - | - | TGTGCCAGCAGTTTGGGCACCCCGTACGGCGGTGAAAAACTGTTTTTT | CASSLGTPYGGEKLFF
TRBJ1-2 | TRBV9 | - | - | TGTGCCAGCAGCCACCAAGGGGGGGTGGACGGCTACACCTTC | CASSHQGGVDGYTF
TRBJ2-1 | TRBV3-1 | - | - | TGTGCCAGCAGCCAAGCCCCGAGGACCTCCTCCTACAATGAGCAGTTCTTC | CASSQAPRTSSYNEQFF
TRBJ2-6 | TRBV30 | - | - | TGTGCAAAGGAGAACTCTGGGGCCAACGTCCTGACTTTC | CAKENSGANVLTF
TRBJ1-1 | TRBV29-1 | - | few | TGCAGCGTGGGTGGACGGATGAACACTGAAGCTTTCTTT | CSVGGRMNTEAFF
TRBJ2-1 | TRBV11-2 | TRBD2 | once | TGTGCCAGCAGCTTAGATAGCGGGGGTACAATGAGGCAGTTCTTC | CASSLDSGGTMRQFF
TRBJ1-5 | TRBV12-3/TRBV12-4 | - | - | TGTGCCAGCAGTTTAGCGCTGTCATCTCATAGCAATCAGCCCCAGCATTTT | CASSLALSSHSNQPQHF
TRBJ2-2 | TRBV4-1 | - | - | TGCGCCAGCAGCCAAGAGGCAGGGAACACCGGGGAGCTGTTTTTT | CASSQEAGNTGELFF
TRBJ2-6 | TRBV5-1 | TRBD2 | - | TGCGCCAGCAGCTTGGCGGGGGGTACCCTTTCTGGGGCCAACGTCCTGACTTTC | CASSLAGGTLSGANVLTF
TRBJ2-7 | TRBV20-1 | - | - | TGCAGTGCTAGAAGCGGCTCGACGGTAGGGGAGCAGTACTTC | CSARSGSTVGEQYF
TRBJ2-3 | TRBV6-5 | TRBD1 | once | TGTGCCAGCACTTTGACAGGGGGCACAGATACGCAGTATTTT | CASTLTGGTDTQYF
TRBJ1-1 | TRBV5-4 | - | once | TGTGCCAGCAGCTTGGATCAGGGGCCCACTGAAGCTTTCTTT | CASSLDQGPTEAFF
TRBJ2-1 | TRBV3-1 | - | - | TGTGCCAGCAGCTACCAGGGGGGACGATACAATGAGCAGTTCTTC | CASSYQGGRYNEQFF
TRBJ1-2 | TRBV3-1 | - | - | TGTGCCAGCAGCCAAAAAACAACTGGTGCGGGCTACACCTTC | CASSQKTTGAGYTF
TRBJ2-4 | TRBV12-5 | - | - | TGTGCTAGTGGTCTCCGAGGCAGGGAGAACATTCAGTACTTC | CASGLRGRENIQYF
TRBJ1-1 | TRBV7-3 | - | - | TGTGCCAGCAGCGCAGACGGGAGGGGCACTGAAGCTTTCTTT | CASSADGRGTEAFF
TRBJ1-6 | TRBV20-1 | - | once | TGCAGTGCAACTCGGCGGGGGGCGGTAGGTTCACCCCTCCACTTT | CSATRRGAVGSPLHF
TRBJ2-5 | TRBV2 | - | - | TGTGCCAGCAAGGAGTTACAAGAGACCCAGTACTTC | CASKELQETQYF
TRBJ1-5 | TRBV29-1 | - | few | TGCAGTGTTGGGGGTAGCAATCAGCCCCAGCATTTT | CSVGGSNQPQHF
TRBJ2-2 | TRBV27 | - | once | TGTGCCAGCAGTTCCGTAAGGGACCCTGAAACCGGGGAGCTGTTTTTT | CASSSVRDPETGELFF
TRBJ1-1 | TRBV20-1 | TRBD1 | - | TGCAGTGCCACTACAGGGGGCGCCGGGGGAGCTTTCTTT | CSATTGGAGGAFF
TRBJ2-2 | TRBV29-1 | TRBD1 | - | TGCAGCGTCACCGGGACAGTGAACACCGGGGAGCTGTTTTTT | CSVTGTVNTGELFF
TRBJ2-1 | TRBV7-3 | TRBD1 | - | TGTGCCAGCAGCCCAATCGACAGGGTGGGTGAGCAGTTCTTC | CASSPIDRVGEQFF
TRBJ2-6 | TRBV20-1 | - | - | TGCAGTGCTCAGTCGGGGGCCGGGGCCAACGTCCTGACTTTC | CSAQSGAGANVLTF
TRBJ1-2 | TRBV7-2 | - | - | TGTGCCAGCAGCTTAGACAGGTTGGCTGGGAACTATGGCTACACCTTC | CASSLDRLAGNYGYTF
TRBJ2-1 | TRBV24-1 | - | - | TGTGCCACCGGGACTCCCTACAATGAGCAGTTCTTC | CATGTPYNEQFF
TRBJ2-2 | TRBV3-1 | - | - | TGTGCCAGCAGCCAAGTTTTCGGGGGCGGGACCGGGGAGCTGTTTTTT | CASSQVFGGGTGELFF
TRBJ2-7 | TRBV12-3/TRBV12-4 | - | - | TGTGCCAGCAGTTTAAGTTGGATAGCCCACTTC | CASSLSWIAHF
TRBJ1-2 | TRBV7-2 | - | - | TGTGCCAGCAGCTTACCACAAACTAACTATGGCTACACCTTC | CASSLPQTNYGYTF
TRBJ2-5 | TRBV27 | TRBD1 | - | TGTGCCAGCAGTGGGACAGGGGAAGAGACCCAGTACTTC | CASSGTGEETQYF
TRBJ2-1 | TRBV3-1 | TRBD1 | - | TGTGCCAGCAGCCCACAGACAGGGCGATCCTACAATGAGCAGTTCTTC | CASSPQTGRSYNEQFF
TRBJ1-1 | TRBV30 | - | - | TGTGCCTGGGGGATCGGGCCGGGAGACACTGAAGCTTTCTTT | CAWGIGPGDTEAFF
TRBJ2-3 | TRBV7-8 | TRBD1 | - | TGTGCCAGCAGCTTACAGGGGGCGGCGTTAGATACGCAGTATTTT | CASSLQGAALDTQYF
TRBJ2-3 | TRBV15 | TRBD2 | - | TGTGCCACCAGCAGGGGACTAGCGGGGGGACCAGATACGCAGTATTTT | CATSRGLAGGPDTQYF
TRBJ2-7 | TRBV2 | - | - | TGTGCCAGCAGTGACGGCGCATCATACGAGCAGTACTTC | CASSDGASYEQYF
TRBJ2-6 | TRBV6-5 | TRBD1 | - | TGTGCCAGCAGGTCAGGGGGCACAGGGGCCAACGTCCTGACTTTC | CASRSGGTGANVLTF
TRBJ2-7 | TRBV11-2 | - | - | TGTGCCAGCAGCGGACGGTTCTCAGGGTGGAGCTCCTACGAGCAGTACTTC | CASSGRFSGWSSYEQYF
TRBJ2-5 | TRBV5-1 | - | - | TGCGCCAGCAGCACCGCGGGGGAGACCCAGTACTTC | CASSTAGETQYF
TRBJ2-1 | TRBV29-1 | - | once | TGCAGCGTTAAACAGAGCTCCTACAATGAGCAGTTCTTC | CSVKQSSYNEQFF
TRBJ2-3 | TRBV29-1 | TRBD2 | - | TGCAGCTTACTAGCGGGGGGCTATAGCACAGATACGCAGTATTTT | CSLLAGGYSTDTQYF
TRBJ2-3 | TRBV3-1 | - | - | TGTGCCAGCAGCCAAGTGTTAGAGGCCCAGACGCAGTATTTT | CASSQVLEAQTQYF
TRBJ1-4 | TRBV15 | - | - | TGTGCCACCAGCAGAGAGGGGGGGGCTAATGAAAAACTGTTTTTT | CATSREGGANEKLFF
TRBJ2-2 | TRBV12-3/TRBV12-4 | TRBD1 | once | TGTGCCAGCAGGCAGGGGGCTCAGACCGGGGAGCTGTTTTTT | CASRQGAQTGELFF
TRBJ1-6 | TRBV14 | TRBD1 | - | TGTGCCAGCAGCCTCGACAGGGGATATTCACCCCTCCACTTT | CASSLDRGYSPLHF
TRBJ1-6 | TRBV5-4 | - | - | TGTGCCAGCAGCTCCTGGACCCGATCACCCCTCCACTTT | CASSSWTRSPLHF